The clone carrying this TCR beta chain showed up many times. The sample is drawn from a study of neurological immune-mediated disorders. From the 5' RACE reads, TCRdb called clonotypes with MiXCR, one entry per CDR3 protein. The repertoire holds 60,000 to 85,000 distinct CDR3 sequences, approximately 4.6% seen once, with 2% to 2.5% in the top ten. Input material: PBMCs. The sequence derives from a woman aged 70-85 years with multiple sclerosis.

The CDR3 here is CASRLRVSSYNEQFF. In DNA form, the CDR3 reads TGTGCCAGCAGATTACGGGTAAGCTCCTACAATGAGCAGTTCTTC. The rearrangement links TRBV6-1 to TRBJ2-1; D uncertain. Trimming pared 6 bases from V and 0 bases from J, leaving 12 bases between. Germline V gene data show CDR1 as MNHNS and CDR2 as SASEGT. The CDR3 has 15 amino acids.